These T cell receptor beta chains were read from a single sample in a study of blood T cell repertoires in COVID-19. Using immunoSEQ multiplex PCR, the repertoire was profiled, and TCRdb retains in-frame clones only, with some absent. The data hold approximately 70,000 clones, with 91% observed a single time. The specimen sequenced was peripheral blood. Receptor source: a man aged 35 to 55 with COVID-19, enrolled during active disease. The CDR3 runs from the conserved cysteine through the conserved F or W. D genes are given only for firm matches. Rows may omit the clone size; those that give it use once, few, many or a size class.

>NA|TRBJ1-1|TRBV4-1|TRBD1
TGCGCCAGCAGCCGGCTAGTCTCCGGGACAGCTTTTTTTGTTGCTGAAGCTTTCTTT
CASSRLVSGTAFFVAEAFF
>NA|TRBJ2-7|TRBV5-1|TRBD1
TGCGCCAGCAGCACGGGACAGGTCTACGAGCAGTACTTC
CASSTGQVYEQYF
>once|TRBJ1-1|TRBV7-9|NA
TGTGCCAGCAGCTTCGGACAGCCGACCAGTGAAGCTTTCTTT
CASSFGQPTSEAFF
>NA|TRBJ1-5|TRBV6-5|NA
TGTGCCACCCACACAAGCAATCAGCCCCAGCATTTT
CATHTSNQPQHF
>NA|TRBJ2-1|TRBV3-1/TRBV3-2|TRBD2
TGTGCCAGCAGCCAACTGAGCGGGGGGGGCAATGAGCAGTTCTTC
CASSQLSGGGNEQFF
>NA|TRBJ2-2|TRBV30|NA
TGTGCCTGGAACAGGGTTGGGAACACCGGGGAGCTGTTTTTT
CAWNRVGNTGELFF
>NA|TRBJ2-3|TRBV11-2|NA
TGTGCCAGCAGCTTGGAGCGGGCTAGCACAGATACGCAGTATTTT
CASSLERASTDTQYF
>NA|TRBJ2-5|TRBV30|NA
TGTGCCTGGAGCCCCGCGACAGTTGTGGAGACCCAGTACTTC
CAWSPATVVETQYF
>NA|TRBJ1-4|TRBV4-1|NA
TGCGCCAGCAGCCAAGTTCCCGGGACATCATTTGATGAAAAACTGTTTTTT
CASSQVPGTSFDEKLFF
>NA|TRBJ1-1|TRBV18|TRBD1
TGTGCCAGCTCACTGGGACAGGATAGGACTGAAGCTTTCTTT
CASSLGQDRTEAFF
>NA|TRBJ2-5|TRBV27|NA
TGTGCCAGCAGTATCGGCGGCGGGGTGGAGACCCAGTACTTC
CASSIGGGVETQYF
>NA|TRBJ2-1|TRBV9|TRBD1
TGTGCCAGCAGCGCTAAAGTACAGGGGGTAAACAATGAGCAGTTCTTC
CASSAKVQGVNNEQFF
>NA|TRBJ2-2|TRBV5-1|TRBD2
TGCGCCAGCAGCTTGTTAGCGGGGGTTACCGGGGAGCTGTTTTTT
CASSLLAGVTGELFF
>once|TRBJ1-5|TRBV5-1|NA
TGCGCCAGCAGCTTGGCAGACAGTAAAAATCAGCCCCAGCATTTT
CASSLADSKNQPQHF
>NA|TRBJ2-1|TRBV3-1/TRBV3-2|TRBD2
TGTGCCAGCAGCCAAGGGGAGCGGGGGGGCCTAAATGAGCAGTTCTTC
CASSQGERGGLNEQFF
>NA|TRBJ1-1|TRBV27|NA
TGTGCCAGCAGTTTAAGGAGAGGGAACACTGAAGCTTTCTTT
CASSLRRGNTEAFF
>once|TRBJ1-6|TRBV6-5|NA
TGTGCCACCGACAGCTCCTATAATTCACCCCTCCACTTT
CATDSSYNSPLHF
>once|TRBJ1-5|TRBV9|TRBD1
TGTGCCAGCAGCGTGGGACAGGGACACAATCAGCCCCAGCATTTT
CASSVGQGHNQPQHF
>NA|TRBJ1-1|TRBV14|NA
TGTGCCAGCAGCCAAGAGTACGGTCTTACTGAAGCTTTCTTT
CASSQEYGLTEAFF
>NA|TRBJ1-5|TRBV3-1/TRBV3-2|NA
TGTGCCAGCAGCCAAGGGGGGCTCAGCAATCAGCCCCAGCATTTT
CASSQGGLSNQPQHF
>NA|TRBJ2-5|TRBV3-1/TRBV3-2|NA
TGTGCCAGCAGCCCGGGTCACCAAGAGACCCAGTACTTC
CASSPGHQETQYF
>NA|TRBJ2-5|TRBV3-1/TRBV3-2|NA
TGTGCCAGCAGCCAAGGACCCGGAGGGGAGACCCAGTACTTC
CASSQGPGGETQYF
>once|TRBJ2-3|TRBV7-3|TRBD2
TGTGCCAGCAGCTTAAGCCTAGCGGGGAGCACAGATACGCAGTATTTT
CASSLSLAGSTDTQYF
>once|TRBJ2-3|TRBV11-2|NA
TGTGCCAGCAGCTTCTCCCCCGAGACTAGTGACGGCGCAGATACGCAGTATTTT
CASSFSPETSDGADTQYF
>NA|TRBJ1-4|TRBV2|TRBD1
TGTGCCAGCAGGGCCGGGACAGGGAATGAAAAACTGTTTTTT
CASRAGTGNEKLFF
>NA|TRBJ1-5|TRBV30|NA
TGTGCCTGGGCCGGGGCGGGAAGGCAGCCCCAGCATTTT
CAWAGAGRQPQHF
>NA|TRBJ2-5|TRBV4-1|TRBD1
TGCGCCAGCAGCCCCCGGACAGGGGCGGTAGGTGAGACCCAGTACTTC
CASSPRTGAVGETQYF
>NA|TRBJ2-7|TRBV5-1|NA
TGCGCCAGCAGCTTGGGTATGCAAGGGTCTAGCCCCTCCTACGAGCAGTACTTC
CASSLGMQGSSPSYEQYF
>NA|TRBJ2-1|TRBV27|TRBD2
TGTGCCAGCACCTCGGGGGGGAACTACAATGAGCAGTTCTTC
CASTSGGNYNEQFF
>NA|TRBJ1-1|TRBV7-6|NA
TGTGCCAGCAGCTTAGCACCAGGGAGGCGGACTGAAGCTTTCTTT
CASSLAPGRRTEAFF
>NA|TRBJ2-1|TRBV5-4|TRBD2
TGTGCCAGCAGGGGACTAGCGGGGGCGAATGAGCAGTTCTTC
CASRGLAGANEQFF
>NA|TRBJ1-1|TRBV7-3|TRBD1
TGTGCCAGCAGCTCTCCAACAGGGGGTACCACTGAAGCTTTCTTT
CASSSPTGGTTEAFF
>NA|TRBJ2-3|TRBV7-3|TRBD1
TGTGCCAGCAGCTTCTTACCGGGACAGGGTTTAGGGGATACGCAGTATTTT
CASSFLPGQGLGDTQYF
>NA|TRBJ2-7|TRBV2|NA
TGTGCCAGCGGCAGAGGAGATAGATCCTACGAGCAGTACTTC
CASGRGDRSYEQYF
>NA|TRBJ1-1|TRBV6-5|NA
TGTGCCAGCAGTCATCAGCGGAACACTGAAGCTTTCTTT
CASSHQRNTEAFF
>NA|TRBJ1-1|TRBV4-1|NA
TGCGCCAGCAGCCAAGGGGGGCAGATGGCTTTCTTT
CASSQGGQMAFF
>NA|TRBJ1-1|TRBV4-2|NA
TGTGCCAGCAGCCAAGAAATCGGACGGGCGGGGAACACTGATGGAGGAGCTTTCTTT
CASSQEIGRAGNTDGGAFF
>NA|TRBJ1-2|TRBV10-3|TRBD1
TGTGCCATCACCCAAGGACAGGGCGGCGGCTACACCTTC
CAITQGQGGGYTF
>once|TRBJ2-2|TRBV2|NA
TGTGCCAGCAGTGATAGCTTTTCCTTCGGGAAGCTGTTTTTT
CASSDSFSFGKLFF
>NA|TRBJ1-1|TRBV3-1/TRBV3-2|NA
TGTGCCAGCAGCCAAGGTCAGGGAAAACAAGCTTTCTTT
CASSQGQGKQAFF
>NA|TRBJ2-1|TRBV6-6|TRBD2
TGTGCCAGCAGCCAGAGCGGGGGGCCCAATGAGCAGTTCTTC
CASSQSGGPNEQFF
>NA|TRBJ1-4|TRBV5-1|TRBD1
TGCGCCAGCAGTTCCCGGGAACAGGGGGGAGAAAAACTGTTTTTT
CASSSREQGGEKLFF
>NA|TRBJ1-5|TRBV28|NA
TGTGCCAGCGGAACAGGGTTCCATCAGCCCCAGCATTTT
CASGTGFHQPQHF
>NA|TRBJ1-1|TRBV4-1|NA
TGCGCCAGCAGCCTCACGGAGGGCGGGTTGGGCACTGAAGCTTTCTTT
CASSLTEGGLGTEAFF
>NA|TRBJ2-3|TRBV5-1|NA
TGCGCCAGCAGCTTGGGGGCCACAGATACGCAGTATTTT
CASSLGATDTQYF
>NA|TRBJ1-1|TRBV10-1|TRBD1
TGCGCCAGCAGTAACAGGGGAGGCACTGAAGCTTTCTTT
CASSNRGGTEAFF
>NA|TRBJ1-1|TRBV10-3|NA
TGTGCCATCAGCTCCTCTCAGGGGAGGAACACTGAAGCTTTCTTT
CAISSSQGRNTEAFF
>once|TRBJ1-4|TRBV6-5|TRBD1
TGTGCCAGCAGGGGACAGGGTGTTGAAAAACTGTTTTTT
CASRGQGVEKLFF
>NA|TRBJ2-3|TRBV7-8|NA
TGTGCCAGCAGCTTAGGCGGTACGCAGTATTTT
CASSLGGTQYF
>NA|TRBJ2-5|TRBV2|TRBD1
TGTGCCAGCAGTGAAAGACAGGGGGGCGAGACCCAGTACTTC
CASSERQGGETQYF
>NA|TRBJ2-3|TRBV6-1|NA
TGTGCCAGCAGTGAAAGCGACCCCACAGATACGCAGTATTTT
CASSESDPTDTQYF
>few|TRBJ2-5|TRBV5-1|TRBD1
TGCGCCAGCAGCGACCCGGGACAGGGGGGGCAGGAGACCCAGTACTTC
CASSDPGQGGQETQYF
>NA|TRBJ2-3|TRBV7-9|NA
TGTGCCAGCAGCCCCTCGGGGGGCTTAACAGATACGCAGTATTTT
CASSPSGGLTDTQYF
>NA|TRBJ1-2|TRBV19|TRBD1
TGTGCCAGTACCTCGGGACAGTCAGCATACTATGGCTACACCTTC
CASTSGQSAYYGYTF
>NA|TRBJ1-1|TRBV28|NA
TGTGCCAGCAGCTTGCGGGCGGGCTGGGAGAACACTGAAGCTTTCTTT
CASSLRAGWENTEAFF